These 2 T cell receptor beta chains originate from one sample sequenced in a study of beta chain features in type 1 diabetes (dated by TCRdb to the late 2010s). Libraries were built with the immunoSEQ multiplex PCR assay. All of the isolated RNA was reverse transcribed with the High Capacity cDNA Reverse Transcription Kit, so expressed TCRB transcripts were sequenced. The clones in this table, taken by TCRdb from immuneACCESS, are in-frame only. Not every clone is retained; where verified, under half of the shortfall comes from an unresolved V gene, and the cause of the rest is unknown. For this sample the table gives about 900,000 clones, of which roughly a sixth were detected only once. The ten largest clones take up 0.02% to 0.025% of the sample. Sequencing input: naive CD4+ T cells from blood. The cell subset or site label, as the study defines it: true naive CD4+ T cells. The origin of the receptors is a woman aged 18-29 years in good health.

V and J are TRBV25-1 and TRBJ2-1, with 10 bases fitting TRBD1. Per germline, CDR1 MGHDK and CDR2 SYGVNS. The J segment lost 5 bases and the V segment lost 3 bases, leaving 4 bases of the junction unmatched. The CDR3 loop spans 15 amino acids. As DNA, the CDR3 is TGTGCCAGCAGTGACTGGGACAGGGGACACAATGAGCAGTTCTTC. Encoded protein: CASSDWDRGHNEQFF.

The rearrangement joins TRBV13 to TRBJ2-7; the D gene is possibly TRBD1 (6 bases). The CDR3 runs 21 residues. Trimming took 3 bases from V and 4 from J, leaving 34 bases between them. Germline CDR1 reads PRHDT; CDR2 reads FYEKMQ (reference sequence). CDR3: CASSFGGRGVVPSLLSYEQYF. The CDR3 DNA sequence: TGTGCCAGCAGCTTCGGCGGCAGGGGCGTAGTTCCATCCCTGTTATCGTACGAGCAGTACTTC.